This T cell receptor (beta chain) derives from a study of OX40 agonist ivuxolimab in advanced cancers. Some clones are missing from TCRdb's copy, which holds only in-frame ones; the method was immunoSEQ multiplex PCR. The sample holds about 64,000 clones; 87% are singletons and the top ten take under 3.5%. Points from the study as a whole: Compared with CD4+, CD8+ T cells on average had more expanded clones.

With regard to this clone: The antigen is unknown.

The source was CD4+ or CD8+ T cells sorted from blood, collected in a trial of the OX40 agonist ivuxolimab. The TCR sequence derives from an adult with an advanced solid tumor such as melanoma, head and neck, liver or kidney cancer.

In nucleotides, the CDR3 is TGTGCCAGCAGCGAGACAGGGGGTTTCACTGAAGCTTTCTTT. It is translated as CASSETGGFTEAFF. The V and J genes are TRBV7-9 and TRBJ1-1; 9 bases align to TRBD1. CDR3 size: 14 residues. Germline assignment: CDR1 SEHNR and CDR2 FQNEAQ (reference sequence). The junction had 5 bases not matched to a gene; V was cut back by 5 bases and J by 4 bases.